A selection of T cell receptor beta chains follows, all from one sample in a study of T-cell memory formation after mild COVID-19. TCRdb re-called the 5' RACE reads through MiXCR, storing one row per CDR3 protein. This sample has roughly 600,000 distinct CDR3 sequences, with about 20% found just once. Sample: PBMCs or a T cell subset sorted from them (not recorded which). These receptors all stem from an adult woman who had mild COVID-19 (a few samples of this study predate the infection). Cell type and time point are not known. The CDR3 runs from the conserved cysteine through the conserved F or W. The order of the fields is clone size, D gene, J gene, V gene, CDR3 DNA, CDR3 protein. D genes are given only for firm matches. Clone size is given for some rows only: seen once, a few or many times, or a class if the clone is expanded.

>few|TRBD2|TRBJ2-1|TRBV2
TGTGCCAGCCCCGGAGGGGGTAGCGGGAACAATGAGCAGTTCTTC
CASPGGGSGNNEQFF
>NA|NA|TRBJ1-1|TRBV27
TGTGCCAGCAGTCCTATCGACCGGAACACTGAAGCTTTCTTT
CASSPIDRNTEAFF
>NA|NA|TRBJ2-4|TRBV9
TGTGCCAGCAGCGCCACCGGGGACGGAGCCAAAAACATTCAGTACTTC
CASSATGDGAKNIQYF
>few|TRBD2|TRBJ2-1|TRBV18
TGTGCCAGCTCACCACAGGGCGGGGGAAGTGAGCAGTTCTTC
CASSPQGGGSEQFF
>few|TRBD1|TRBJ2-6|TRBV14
TGTGCCAGCAAGATAGGACAGGGAACCAACGTCCTGACTTTC
CASKIGQGTNVLTF
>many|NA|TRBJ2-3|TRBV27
TGTGCCAGCAGTTTATTCTCAGGCGGAGATACGCAGTATTTT
CASSLFSGGDTQYF
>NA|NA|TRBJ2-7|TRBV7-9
TGTGCCAGCAGCTTAGGTAGCAGACTTACCTACGAGCAGTACTTC
CASSLGSRLTYEQYF
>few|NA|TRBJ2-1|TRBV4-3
TGCGCCAGCAGCCAAGATATCGGGAGTCCCTACAATGAGCAGTTCTTC
CASSQDIGSPYNEQFF
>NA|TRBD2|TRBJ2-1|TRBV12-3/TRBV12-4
TGTGCCAGCAGTATCACACAGGGAGGAGGAGCGGGGGGCTCCTACAATGAGCAGTTCTTC
CASSITQGGGAGGSYNEQFF
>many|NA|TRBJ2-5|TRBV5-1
TGCGCCAGCAGCGATCCGACGACGACGGCGGAAGAGACCCAGTACTTC
CASSDPTTTAEETQYF
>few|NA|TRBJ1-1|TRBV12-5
TGTGCTAGTGGTCCTGACAGTGACACTGAAGCTTTCTTT
CASGPDSDTEAFF
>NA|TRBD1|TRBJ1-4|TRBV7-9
TGTGCCAGCAGCTCCCGGACAGGAGTGAATGAAAAACTGTTTTTT
CASSSRTGVNEKLFF
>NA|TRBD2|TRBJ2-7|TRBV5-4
TGTGCCAGCAGCTTCGCGGGGGGGCCCACCTACGAGCAGTACTTC
CASSFAGGPTYEQYF
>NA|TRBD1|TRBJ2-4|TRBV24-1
TGTGCCACCAGTGATTCGACAGGGGGACTCTATCAGTACTTC
CATSDSTGGLYQYF
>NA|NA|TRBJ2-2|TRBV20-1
TGCAGTGCTAGAGTTCGACGTAGGATGACCGGGGAGCTGTTTTTT
CSARVRRRMTGELFF
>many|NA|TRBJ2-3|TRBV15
TGTGCCACCAGCAGAGATATGAAGTCTCCAGATACGCAGTATTTT
CATSRDMKSPDTQYF
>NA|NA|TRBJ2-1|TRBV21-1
TGTGCCAGCAGCAAAGTGGGGAGGAAGCGCTCAACCACCTACAATGAGCAGTTCTTC
CASSKVGRKRSTTYNEQFF
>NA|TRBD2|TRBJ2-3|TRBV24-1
TGTGCCACCAGTGATCCGAGGACTAGCGGGAACACAGATACGCAGTATTTT
CATSDPRTSGNTDTQYF
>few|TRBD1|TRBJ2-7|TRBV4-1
TGCGCCAGCAGCCCCGCGGACAGGGAAGCCTACGAGCAGTACTTC
CASSPADREAYEQYF
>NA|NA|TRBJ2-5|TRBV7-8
TGTGCCAGCAGCCCAGAACGGGTGGCCACCCAGTACTTC
CASSPERVATQYF
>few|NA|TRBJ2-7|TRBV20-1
TGCAGGGGTCGGCGGGACACCGATTCCTACGAGCAGTACTTC
CRGRRDTDSYEQYF
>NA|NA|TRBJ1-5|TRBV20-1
TGCAGTGCTACTCTACTCGTAGCTAGCAATCAGCCCCAGCATTTT
CSATLLVASNQPQHF
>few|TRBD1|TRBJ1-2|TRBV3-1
TGTGCCAGCAGCCCCGGACAGGGTGTAGGCTACACCTTC
CASSPGQGVGYTF
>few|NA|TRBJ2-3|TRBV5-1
TGCGCCAGCAGGGACGGGGCTAGCACAGATACGCAGTATTTT
CASRDGASTDTQYF
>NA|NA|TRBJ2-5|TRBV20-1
TGCAGTGCTAGTGTTCATGGGGGGGCGATAACTGAGACCCAGTACTTC
CSASVHGGAITETQYF
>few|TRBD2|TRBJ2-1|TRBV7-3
TGTGCCAGCAGCCCAGGACTAGCGGGGGGGCCCCAGTTCTTC
CASSPGLAGGPQFF
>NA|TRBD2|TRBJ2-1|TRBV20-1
TGCAGTGCTAGCCCCTTTAGCGGGAGAATCAATGAGCAGTTCTTC
CSASPFSGRINEQFF
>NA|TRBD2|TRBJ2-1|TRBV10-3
TGTGCCATCAGTGAGCATCCTAGCGGGGATGAAGAGCAGTTCTTC
CAISEHPSGDEEQFF
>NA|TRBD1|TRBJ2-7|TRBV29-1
TGCAGCGTCCTCGGGGACAGGGGAGGCGAGCAGTACTTC
CSVLGDRGGEQYF